Presented here are 5 T cell receptor beta chains from one specimen sequenced in a study of Ad26.COV2.S vaccination and SARS-CoV-2 variants. Treatment meaning: around 19 received Ad26.COV2.S at low or high dose, single or two shots; roughly five received placebo; per-sample allocation not given. Specimens were obtained on day 63 following the first vaccine or placebo injection. Data came from immunoSEQ multiplex PCR; TCRdb stores just in-frame clones and leaves some out. Of some 340,000 clones listed, around 83% are singletons. The material was peripheral blood, obtained in a trial of Ad26.COV2.S vaccine versus placebo. The receptors come from a person between 18 and 60 years old who received the Ad26.COV2.S COVID-19 vaccine or a placebo.

V and J are TRBV29-1 and TRBJ2-3; 8 bases line up with TRBD1. Trimming cost V 4 bases and J 2 bases; bases outside gene matches: 8. Germline V gives CDR1 SQVTM, CDR2 ANQGSEA. The length of the CDR3 is 15 residues. Here the CDR3 DNA reads TGCAGCGTTGCCGGGGTCAGGGGGCCCACAGATACGCAGTATTTT. Translation: CSVAGVRGPTDTQYF.

The chain links TRBV21-1 to TRBJ1-2. TRBV21-1 is recorded as a pseudogene. The CDR3 covers 14 residues. The DNA of the CDR3 is TGTGCCAGCAGCAACAGAGCGATCAACTATGGCTACACCTTC. Protein sequence: CASSNRAINYGYTF.

The chain links TRBV21-1 to TRBJ1-1; TRBD1 is the table's D call, not checked against the DNA. TRBV21-1 is an annotated pseudogene. The length of the CDR3 is 18 residues. The CDR3 protein is CASSKALSTEGVNTEAFF. In DNA, the CDR3 is TGTGCCAGCAGCAAAGCGCTCTCCACCGAAGGGGTCAACACTGAAGCTTTCTTT.

This rearrangement joins TRBV21-1 to TRBJ1-1. TRBV21-1 is deemed a pseudogene. This CDR3 has 20 residues. The CDR3 loop is CASSKFHPPAHSSMNTEAFF. CDR3 nucleotide sequence: TGTGCCAGCAGCAAATTTCATCCTCCAGCTCACTCCTCTATGAACACTGAAGCTTTCTTT.

The CDR3 DNA reads TGTGCCAGCAGTTTACGGACCTATGGCTACACCTTC. Protein product: CASSLRTYGYTF. This chain uses TRBV12-3 or TRBV12-4 with TRBJ1-2; D call uncertain. V was cut by 2 bases and J by 4 bases, with 5 bases left in between. The CDR3 sequence is 12 residues long.